The sequence of this T cell receptor (beta chain) was determined in a study of cytomegalovirus exposure and HLA in healthy donors. Study-level findings and limits: Listed as cytomegalovirus-associated were 170 or so TCR beta chains. Among the CMV-associated chains, a few were confirmed in vitro as specific for CMV antigens. Most TCR sequences showed up rarely, but some public TCRs showed up in many donors.

The CDR3 covers 15 residues. Trimming shortened V by 1 base and J by 0 bases, and 7 bases separated the two germline ends. Germline assignment: CDR1 SGHAT and CDR2 FQNNGV. A note on this clone: Its antigen remains unidentified.

Libraries were prepared by immunoSEQ multiplex PCR; TCRdb keeps only in-frame clonotypes and omits some of them. The table includes 100,000 to 150,000 clones, around 90% detected once. This chain links TRBV11-2 with TRBJ2-1; D may be TRBD2 (5 bases). Sequencing was done on a sample of PBMCs. This TCR was recovered from a woman aged 18-29 years in good health and CMV-seronegative. Here the CDR3 reads CASSLGAVSYNEQFF. The CDR3 DNA sequence: TGTGCCAGCAGCTTAGGAGCGGTCTCCTACAATGAGCAGTTCTTC.